The clone carrying this T cell receptor beta chain showed up just once. The record originates from a study of cytomegalovirus exposure and HLA in healthy donors. Both 60 Vbeta primers and 13 Jbeta primers went into the PCR. TCRdb's copy holds only in-frame clones and misses some; the assay was immunoSEQ multiplex PCR. Here the sample spans approximately 100,000 clones, 74% being singletons. Germline V CDR1 and CDR2: SGHNT, YYREEE (reference sequence). Trimming cost V 4 bases and J 6 bases; bases outside gene matches: 7. The CDR3 has 16 residues. This clonotype was sampled from a human donor in good health. This chain uses TRBV5-4 with TRBJ2-3; 14 bases agree with TRBD2. The material sequenced was PBMCs. The CDR3 region is CASSPQGLAGADTQYF. The DNA for the CDR3 is TGTGCCAGCAGCCCCCAGGGACTAGCGGGGGCGGATACGCAGTATTTT.